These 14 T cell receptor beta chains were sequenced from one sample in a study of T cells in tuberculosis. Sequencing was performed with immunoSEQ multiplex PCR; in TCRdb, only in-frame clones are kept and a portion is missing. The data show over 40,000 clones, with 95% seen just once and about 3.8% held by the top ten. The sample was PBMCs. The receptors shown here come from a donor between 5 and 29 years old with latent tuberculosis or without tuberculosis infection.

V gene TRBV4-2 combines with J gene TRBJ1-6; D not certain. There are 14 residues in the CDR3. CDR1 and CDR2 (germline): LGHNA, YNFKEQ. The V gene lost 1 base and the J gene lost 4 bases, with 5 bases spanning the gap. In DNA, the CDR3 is TGTGCCAGCAGCCAAGCGGGGTATAATTCACCCCTCCACTTT. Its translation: CASSQAGYNSPLHF.

This CDR3 reads CASSVGAGTGNTIYF. Here the CDR3 DNA reads TGTGCCAGCAGCGTAGGGGCGGGGACTGGAAACACCATATATTTT. The chain couples TRBV9 to TRBJ1-3; unclear D gene. Trimming removed 0 bases from V and 2 bases from J, with 9 bases in between. There are 15 residues in the CDR3. The germline CDR1 and CDR2 sequences are SGDLS and YYNGEE. The full variable domain, in which reference TRBV9 and TRBJ1-3 provide the parts outside the CDR3, is DSGVTQTPKHLITATGQRVTLRCSPRSGDLSVYWYQQSLDQGLQFLIQYYNGEERAKGNILERFSAQQFPDLHSELNLSSLELGDSALYFCASSVGAGTGNTIYFGEGSWLTVV.

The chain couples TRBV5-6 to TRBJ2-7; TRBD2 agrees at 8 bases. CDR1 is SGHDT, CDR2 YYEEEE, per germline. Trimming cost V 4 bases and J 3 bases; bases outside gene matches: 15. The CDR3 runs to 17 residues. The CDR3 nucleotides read TGTGCCAGCAGCCCCCCAAGTCGCGGGGGGCGAAACTACGAGCAGTACTTC. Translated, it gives CASSPPSRGGRNYEQYF.

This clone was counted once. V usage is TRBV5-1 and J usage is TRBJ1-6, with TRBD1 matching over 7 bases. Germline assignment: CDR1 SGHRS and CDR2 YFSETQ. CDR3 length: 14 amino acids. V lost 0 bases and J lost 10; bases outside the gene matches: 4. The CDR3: CASSLGGGGSPLHF. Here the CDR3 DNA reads TGCGCCAGCAGCTTGGGAGGAGGGGGCTCACCCCTCCACTTT.

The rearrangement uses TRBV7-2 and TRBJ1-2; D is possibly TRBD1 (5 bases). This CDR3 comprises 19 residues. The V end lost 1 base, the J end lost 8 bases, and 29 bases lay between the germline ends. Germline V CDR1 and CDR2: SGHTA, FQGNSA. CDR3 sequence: CASSLVWDAERGLLGGYTF. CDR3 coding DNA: TGTGCCAGCAGCTTAGTTTGGGACGCGGAGAGGGGACTATTGGGCGGCTACACCTTC.

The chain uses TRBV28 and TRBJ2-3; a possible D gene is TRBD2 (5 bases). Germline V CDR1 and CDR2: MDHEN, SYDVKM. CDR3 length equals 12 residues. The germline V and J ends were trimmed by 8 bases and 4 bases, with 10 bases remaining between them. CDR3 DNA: TGTGCCAGCGGACTTTTTTCAGATACGCAGTATTTT. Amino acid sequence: CASGLFSDTQYF.

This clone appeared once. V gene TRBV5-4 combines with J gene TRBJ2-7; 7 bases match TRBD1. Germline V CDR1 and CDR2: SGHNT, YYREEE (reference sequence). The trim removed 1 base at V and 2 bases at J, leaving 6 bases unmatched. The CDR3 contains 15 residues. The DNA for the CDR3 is TGTGCCAGCAGCTTGTTAGGACAGGCACCCTACGAGCAGTACTTC. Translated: CASSLLGQAPYEQYF. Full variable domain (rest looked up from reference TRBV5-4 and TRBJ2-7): ETGVTQSPTHLIKTRGQQVTLRCSSQSGHNTVSWYQQALGQGPQFIFQYYREEENGRGNFPPRFSGLQFPNYSSELNVNALELDDSALYLCASSLLGQAPYEQYFGPGTRLTVT.

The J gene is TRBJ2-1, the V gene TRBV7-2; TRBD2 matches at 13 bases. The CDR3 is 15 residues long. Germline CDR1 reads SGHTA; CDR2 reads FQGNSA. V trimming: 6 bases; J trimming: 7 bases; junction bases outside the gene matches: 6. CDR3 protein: CASRETSGGLNEQFF. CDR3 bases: TGTGCCAGCAGAGAGACTAGCGGGGGGCTTAATGAGCAGTTCTTC.

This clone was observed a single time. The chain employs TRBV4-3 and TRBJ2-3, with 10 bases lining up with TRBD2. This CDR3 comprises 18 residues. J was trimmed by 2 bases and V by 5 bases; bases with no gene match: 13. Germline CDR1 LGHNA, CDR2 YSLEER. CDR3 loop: CASSSIFLAGVNTDTQYF. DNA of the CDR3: TGCGCCAGCAGCTCGATCTTCCTAGCGGGGGTGAACACAGATACGCAGTATTTT.

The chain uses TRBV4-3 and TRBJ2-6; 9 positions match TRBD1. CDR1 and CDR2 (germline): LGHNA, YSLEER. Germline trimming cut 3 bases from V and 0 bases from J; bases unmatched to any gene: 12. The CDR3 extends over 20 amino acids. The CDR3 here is CASSQRLPGQGNSGANVLTF. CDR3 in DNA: TGCGCCAGCAGCCAGCGCCTACCGGGACAGGGAAACTCTGGGGCCAACGTCCTGACTTTC.

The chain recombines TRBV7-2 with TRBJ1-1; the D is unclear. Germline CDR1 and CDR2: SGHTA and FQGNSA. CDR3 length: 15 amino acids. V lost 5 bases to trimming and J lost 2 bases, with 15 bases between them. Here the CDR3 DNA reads TGTGCCAGCAGCCGACAAGACGCAATAAACACTGAAGCTTTCTTT. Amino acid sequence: CASSRQDAINTEAFF.

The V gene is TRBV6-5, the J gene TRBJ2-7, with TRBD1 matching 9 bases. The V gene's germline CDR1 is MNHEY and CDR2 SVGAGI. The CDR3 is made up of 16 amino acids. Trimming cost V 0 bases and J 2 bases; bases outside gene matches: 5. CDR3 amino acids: CASSYSGDRATYEQYF. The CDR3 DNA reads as TGTGCCAGCAGTTACTCGGGGGACAGGGCCACCTACGAGCAGTACTTC.

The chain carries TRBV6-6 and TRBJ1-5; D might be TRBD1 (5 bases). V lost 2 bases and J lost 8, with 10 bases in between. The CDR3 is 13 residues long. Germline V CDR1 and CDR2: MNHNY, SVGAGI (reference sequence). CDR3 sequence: CASSYPRVEPQHF. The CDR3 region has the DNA TGTGCCAGCAGTTACCCCAGGGTAGAGCCCCAGCATTTT.

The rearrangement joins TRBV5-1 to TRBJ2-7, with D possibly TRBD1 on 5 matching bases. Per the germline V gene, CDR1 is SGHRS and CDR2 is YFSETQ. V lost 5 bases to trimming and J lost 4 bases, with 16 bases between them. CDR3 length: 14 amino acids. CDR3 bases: TGCGCCAGCAGGCAGGGTATTGGGGATTACGAGCAGTACTTC. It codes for CASRQGIGDYEQYF.